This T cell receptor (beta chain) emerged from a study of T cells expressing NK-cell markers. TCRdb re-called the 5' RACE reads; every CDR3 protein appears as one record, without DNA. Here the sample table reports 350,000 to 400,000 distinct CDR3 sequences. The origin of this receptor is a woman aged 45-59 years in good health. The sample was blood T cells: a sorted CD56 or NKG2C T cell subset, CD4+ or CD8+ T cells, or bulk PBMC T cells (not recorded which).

CDR3 sequence: CASSFRGPGTEAFF. J is TRBJ1-1 and V is TRBV28; TCRdb lists TRBD1, though no DNA is available to test this call. Per the germline V gene, CDR1 is MDHEN and CDR2 is SYDVKM. The CDR3 is made up of 14 amino acids.